This TCR beta chain stems from a study of cytomegalovirus exposure and HLA in healthy donors (dated by TCRdb to 2017 to 2019). About the full investigation: According to an earlier analysis of a few hundred of the donors, about 170 million T cells yielded some 120 million unique TCR beta sequences and 276 Gb of sequence data. An early release covering roughly 600 HLA-typed donors comprised about 320 gigabases of sequencing data and tens of millions of unique TCR sequences. Of the approximately 400 genotyped donors, approximately 80% fell in the genetic ancestry cluster associated with self-reported Caucasian donors. The aim of the study was to test whether cataloging public T cell receptors could identify signatures of past pathogen exposure. The study profiled the T cell repertoires of hundreds of subjects by immunosequencing and related them to cytomegalovirus serostatus. In addition to the first cohort of hundreds of subjects, a separate validation cohort of 120 different subjects was used. To predict cytomegalovirus infection status, the study combined high-throughput TCR immunosequencing, statistical association of individual TCRs with disease status, and machine learning. In a later analysis, previously published TCR beta repertoires from some 640 donors were re-analyzed and high-resolution HLA genotyping was added so that TCR occurrence patterns could be studied. In the later analysis, no new phenotypic data were used to find candidate immune exposures; instead, reliance was placed on TCR beta sequences and their occurrence across donors. An earlier analysis of some 500 of the donors applied high-throughput TCR beta sequencing to assess whether each TCR beta V gene segment acted as functional or pseudogenic. Donor age, sex, ethnicity and CMV serostatus were compiled together with the repertoire data. Genome-wide SNP genotypes for about three fifths of the roughly 670 donors were used in a later genetic analysis, which treated that subset as a discovery cohort. Every discovery cohort repertoire had been produced on one sequencing platform. HLA typing covered class I and class II loci at four-digit resolution. Typing coverage differed by locus: A, B, C, DRB1 and DQB1 were typed in roughly 620-640 donors, DQA1 in around 500, DPA1 in some 610, and DPB1 in 400 to 480. Roughly 5 DR-DQ haplotypes were treated as single units for association and clustering because of strong linkage in the cohort. Across 398 genotyped donors of the cohort, an average of approximately 240,000 unique TCR beta nucleotide sequences per donor were sequenced, and roughly 20% of those sequences were non-productive.

Library preparation was by the immunoSEQ multiplex PCR assay. A mixture of 60 forward primers for TCR Vbeta segments and 13 reverse primers for TCR Jbeta segments was used in the multiplex PCR. The CDR3 region of rearranged TCR beta genes was amplified from genomic DNA by a multiplex PCR assay. The Illumina HiSeq System was used to sequence the amplified TCR beta libraries as 87-base-pair reads. In the source study's methods: Across the 670 or so repertoires, a later analysis counted approximately 75 million unique TCR beta chains, roughly 11 million of which were shared by at least two donors. Raw reads were error-corrected and collapsed into unique sequences by a nearest-neighbor algorithm in which closely related sequences were merged to remove PCR and sequencing errors. CDR3 sequences were aligned to IMGT reference sequences to assign V, D and J gene segments. For a sequence to be retained, a match of at least six nucleotides to both a V gene segment and a J gene segment was required. A rearrangement counted as productive if the CDR3 had no stop codons and remained in frame with V and J, and every other rearrangement counted as non-productive. CDR3 was defined by IMGT convention, running from the second conserved V-encoded cysteine to the conserved J-encoded phenylalanine. In an earlier analysis of approximately 500 of the donors, sequences lacking an unambiguous match to a single V gene segment were excluded. An earlier analysis of several hundred of the donors called V segments functional above 56.7% productive rearrangements and segregating when the between-donor standard deviation exceeded 5%. To diagnose cytomegalovirus status from the catalog of TCR beta chain sequences, a statistical classification framework was built. In a later analysis, V and J genes were assigned by comparing TCR nucleotide sequences against IMGT/GENE-DB human TR gene sequences. In a later analysis, CDR3 sequences and most-parsimonious VDJ recombination scenarios were assigned using the TCRdist pipeline. In a later analysis, each TCR beta chain was defined by its CDR3 amino acid sequence together with its V-gene family, and reads lacking a unique V-gene family were excluded. As a way to deal with suspected cross-contamination and a sequencing artifact, a later analysis dropped nearly 600 nucleotide sequences that were highly shared and had low generation probability. In a later analysis, a clonal expansion index was calculated for each public chain from normalized within-repertoire ranks of inferred template counts. Generation probabilities in a later analysis came from a VDJ recombination model fitted to out-of-frame rearrangements, and those results were checked against IGoR. In a later analysis, TCR-TCR, TCR-HLA and TCR-CMV co-occurrence was scored with hypergeometric tests, and a repertoire-size bias correction was applied to TCR pairs. In a later analysis, false discovery rates were estimated by permuting HLA or CMV assignments 20 times. In a later analysis, co-occurring TCRs were grouped using DBSCAN, with TCRdist sequence similarity added in when clustering inside HLA-allele-positive subsets. Co-occurrence clustering excluded repertoires with fewer than 30,000 or more than 120,000 public chains, plus five with anomalous nucleotide sharing. TCRdb holds this immuneACCESS table with in-frame rearrangements only. Some clones are missing; in checked studies, unresolved V genes explain under half, and the rest has no known cause. D and trimming were read from the DNA, whereas the V and J calls and clone size are those reported in that table. The sample data list about 200,000 clones, and 77% of these were observed just once. Of the sample, over 2% falls within the top ten clones.

The cohort was made up of several hundred healthy bone marrow donors. At the time of sampling, all cohort members were nominally healthy, though unrecorded immune exposures were likely present. The donor tested CMV seropositive and was one of the 289 seropositive cohort members. A peripheral blood sample was collected from each donor, and TCR beta sequencing was performed on peripheral blood mononuclear cells. The Qiagen DNeasy Blood Extraction Kit was used to extract genomic DNA from the blood cell samples. Of note for this clone: The antigen this receptor binds is unknown. Base qualities are not provided; no much larger clone lies one nucleotide away.

Relative to germline, V is 5 bases shorter and J is 4 bases shorter, with 21 bases between their ends. In the germline V gene (reference sequence), CDR1 corresponds to GTSNPN and CDR2 to SVGIG. The CDR3 runs 15 amino acids, cysteine and phenylalanine included. Kept here is only the CDR3 DNA, which spans 45 bases and is read in frame from base 1. Broad study findings and their caveats: A later genetic analysis associated a missense DCLRE1C variant with V-gene and J-gene trimming of TCR beta chains, and an independent cohort replicated the association. Compared with equally common non-associated chains, HLA-associated TCR beta chains in a later analysis were more clonally expanded and had lower generation probabilities. The study listed around 160 TCR beta chains as associated with cytomegalovirus. Broadly in line with IMGT annotations, most TCR beta V segments showed up in productive rearrangements about 87% or about 30% of the time in an earlier analysis of 587 of the donors. Several of the top co-occurrence clusters appeared to be linked to parvovirus B19, influenza, CMV and Epstein-Barr virus, according to a later analysis. A further reported finding was that TCR beta sequences accurately predicted the HLA-A and HLA-B alleles for most subjects in the first cohort. Because HLA typing was unavailable for some donors at each locus, only the typed subset was used in association tests. While some public TCRs were present in many individuals, most TCR sequences turned up only very rarely across donors. Specific HLA alleles were associated with 15,000 to 20,000 TCR beta sequences at a false discovery rate of 0.05 in a later analysis. Presence/absence analyses assumed roughly uniform sequencing depth across donors, an assumption that may not hold. Seventeen rarely observed V segments, including chromosome 9 orphons, were excluded from the earlier analysis of about 600 of the donors because counts were too low. The authors suggested that the approach could potentially be generalized to other disease states and immunological phenotypes. A later analysis found that TCR association rates varied across HLA loci, with DRB1 alleles showing the most associated TCRs and HLA-C alleles the fewest. In this cohort, only TCR beta chains were sequenced, and detectable features were limited by the absence of alpha or paired-chain data. When HLA alleles, especially DR and DQ, strongly co-occurred, attributing TCR associations to individual alleles was difficult. A few of the identified cytomegalovirus-associated TCR beta chains were confirmed in vitro to be specific for cytomegalovirus antigens. A later genetic analysis reported fewer N-insertions in productive TCRs among donors in an Asian-associated ancestry cluster than the roughly 620-donor mean. The classifier was reported to diagnose cytomegalovirus status with high specificity and sensitivity in both the original cohort and the validation cohort. A cluster of highly shared sequence variants was judged likely to be a technical artifact of the sequencing pipeline. According to a later analysis, most CMV-associated TCR beta chains appeared to be HLA-restricted, and the HLA associations seemed to be driven largely by CMV exposure. The only immune exposure information available for the cohort was CMV serostatus. Some IMGT-functional V segments, including TRBV6-2 and TRBV6-3, could not be told apart with the 87-base-pair reads, so those segments were excluded. Linkage disequilibrium might explain the correlated functional status among segregating V segments, but an unknown experimental factor could not be excluded.

The chain is encoded by TRBV30 joined to TRBJ2-7; TRBD2 is possibly the D segment (6 matching bases). The sequenced sample consisted of PBMCs. The sequence came from a woman aged 25 to 39 in good health and CMV-seropositive. The CDR3 protein is CAWETGGDKAYEQYF. In nucleotides, the sequence is TGTGCCTGGGAGACCGGGGGTGACAAAGCTTACGAGCAGTACTTC.